Listed below are T cell receptor beta chains from one sample, sequenced in a study of blood T cell repertoires in COVID-19. Assay used: immunoSEQ multiplex PCR; TCRdb lists only in-frame clones, some missing. The repertoire holds around 200,000 clones, with 88% as singletons. Sequencing was done on a sample of peripheral blood. The origin of the receptors is a man between 18 and 35 years old with active or convalescent COVID-19. Both conserved end residues are part of each CDR3. The order of the fields is J gene, clone size, V gene, D gene, CDR3 protein, CDR3 DNA. The D gene is left open where the match is weak. Size tells how often a clone was seen (once, few, many) or the class of an expanded clone, and some rows leave it out.

J: TRBJ1-1
size: .
V: TRBV6-6
D: TRBD1
CDR3: CASSRVRTGTVLNTEAFF
DNA: TGTGCCAGCAGCCGAGTCAGAACAGGGACAGTGTTGAACACTGAAGCTTTCTTT

J: TRBJ2-3
size: once
V: TRBV2
D: .
CDR3: CASSESTPGGTDTQYF
DNA: TGTGCCAGCAGTGAGTCGACGCCGGGGGGCACAGATACGCAGTATTTT

J: TRBJ1-1
size: .
V: TRBV7-9
D: TRBD1
CDR3: CASSSGGTEAFF
DNA: TGTGCCAGCAGCTCAGGGGGTACTGAAGCTTTCTTT

J: TRBJ1-1
size: .
V: TRBV5-1
D: .
CDR3: CASSFQQTTEAFF
DNA: TGCGCCAGCAGCTTCCAACAGACGACTGAAGCTTTCTTT

J: TRBJ1-2
size: .
V: TRBV3-1/TRBV3-2
D: TRBD1
CDR3: CASSQGTGGDYGYTF
DNA: TGTGCCAGCAGCCAAGGGACAGGGGGTGACTATGGCTACACCTTC

J: TRBJ1-1
size: .
V: TRBV6-5
D: .
CDR3: CASRADGGAGAFF
DNA: TGTGCCAGCAGGGCGGACGGCGGGGCAGGGGCTTTCTTT

J: TRBJ2-1
size: .
V: TRBV27
D: .
CDR3: CASSFDGRVTYNEQFF
DNA: TGTGCCAGCAGTTTCGACGGCAGGGTCACCTACAATGAGCAGTTCTTC

J: TRBJ2-7
size: .
V: TRBV19
D: TRBD1
CDR3: CASKRTGKNYEQYF
DNA: TGTGCCAGTAAAAGGACAGGGAAAAATTACGAGCAGTACTTC

J: TRBJ2-1
size: .
V: TRBV18
D: TRBD2
CDR3: CASSPAGGPQNEQFF
DNA: TGTGCCAGCTCACCGGCGGGAGGGCCCCAGAATGAGCAGTTCTTC

J: TRBJ2-1
size: .
V: TRBV9
D: TRBD2
CDR3: CASSGGLAGYNEQFF
DNA: TGTGCCAGCAGCGGGGGACTAGCGGGGTACAATGAGCAGTTCTTC

J: TRBJ2-5
size: .
V: TRBV5-1
D: TRBD2
CDR3: CASSLRLAGDQETQYF
DNA: TGCGCCAGCAGCCTAAGACTAGCGGGAGACCAAGAGACCCAGTACTTC

J: TRBJ2-7
size: .
V: TRBV7-8
D: .
CDR3: CASSLGQPTYEQYF
DNA: TGTGCCAGCAGCTTAGGACAGCCAACCTACGAGCAGTACTTC

J: TRBJ1-1
size: .
V: TRBV19
D: .
CDR3: CASSNGREAFF
DNA: TGTGCCAGTAGTAACGGCAGGGAAGCTTTCTTT

J: TRBJ1-2
size: once
V: TRBV3-1/TRBV3-2
D: TRBD1
CDR3: CASSQDRGLQGYTF
DNA: TGTGCCAGCAGCCAGGACAGGGGGCTACAGGGCTACACCTTC

J: TRBJ2-7
size: .
V: TRBV28
D: TRBD1
CDR3: CASSSPGQTYEQYF
DNA: TGTGCCAGCAGTTCGCCGGGACAGACCTACGAGCAGTACTTC

J: TRBJ2-7
size: .
V: TRBV9
D: TRBD1
CDR3: CASSRGQGAYEQYF
DNA: TGTGCCAGCAGCCGAGGACAGGGGGCCTACGAGCAGTACTTC

J: TRBJ2-3
size: .
V: TRBV5-1
D: TRBD1
CDR3: CASSVRQGATDTQYF
DNA: TGCGCCAGCAGCGTACGACAGGGGGCCACAGATACGCAGTATTTT

J: TRBJ2-5
size: .
V: TRBV28
D: .
CDR3: CASSSPLQETQYF
DNA: TGTGCCAGCAGTTCTCCCCTTCAAGAGACCCAGTACTTC

J: TRBJ1-4
size: .
V: TRBV6-5
D: .
CDR3: CASAEGLDNEKLFF
DNA: TGTGCCAGCGCGGAGGGTTTGGATAATGAAAAACTGTTTTTT

J: TRBJ1-2
size: .
V: TRBV6-2/TRBV6-3
D: .
CDR3: CASSYSYGAFTNYGYTF
DNA: TGTGCCAGCAGTTACTCCTACGGAGCCTTCACTAACTATGGCTACACCTTC

J: TRBJ2-2
size: few
V: TRBV7-3
D: TRBD1
CDR3: CASSPYTRTGAGGELFF
DNA: TGTGCCAGCAGCCCCTATACGCGGACAGGGGCTGGCGGGGAGCTGTTTTTT

J: TRBJ2-5
size: .
V: TRBV5-5
D: TRBD2
CDR3: CASSLAGGWETQYF
DNA: TGTGCCAGCAGCTTGGCGGGGGGTTGGGAGACCCAGTACTTC

J: TRBJ1-4
size: .
V: TRBV29-1
D: .
CDR3: CSVGEGAKLFF
DNA: TGCAGCGTTGGGGAGGGCGCAAAACTGTTTTTT

J: TRBJ2-1
size: .
V: TRBV2
D: .
CDR3: CASRDDGVNEQFF
DNA: TGTGCCAGCAGGGACGACGGGGTCAATGAGCAGTTCTTC

J: TRBJ2-2
size: .
V: TRBV10-3
D: .
CDR3: CAISATNVGTRAGELFF
DNA: TGTGCCATCAGCGCAACAAATGTGGGGACTCGCGCCGGGGAGCTGTTTTTT

J: TRBJ1-1
size: .
V: TRBV23-1
D: .
CDR3: CADYTNMNTEAFF
DNA: TGCGCCGATTACACCAACATGAACACTGAAGCTTTCTTT

J: TRBJ2-7
size: .
V: TRBV6-5
D: TRBD1
CDR3: CASRTRGTGGYEQYF
DNA: TGTGCCAGCAGGACTCGCGGGACAGGGGGATACGAGCAGTACTTC

J: TRBJ2-7
size: .
V: TRBV4-2
D: TRBD2
CDR3: CASSGRELYEQYF
DNA: TGTGCCAGCAGCGGGCGGGAGCTTTACGAGCAGTACTTC

J: TRBJ1-2
size: .
V: TRBV30
D: TRBD1
CDR3: CAWSGTGGYGYTF
DNA: TGTGCCTGGAGTGGGACAGGGGGTTATGGCTACACCTTC

J: TRBJ2-1
size: .
V: TRBV5-6
D: TRBD1
CDR3: CASSSGQSDEQFF
DNA: TGTGCCAGCAGCTCGGGACAGAGCGATGAGCAGTTCTTC

J: TRBJ2-3
size: .
V: TRBV10-3
D: TRBD2
CDR3: CAISEPGGYPLADTDTQYF
DNA: TGTGCCATCAGTGAGCCTGGTGGTTACCCCCTAGCGGACACAGATACGCAGTATTTT

J: TRBJ2-1
size: .
V: TRBV19
D: .
CDR3: CASSMGGGLDEQFF
DNA: TGTGCCAGTAGTATGGGGGGGGGCTTGGATGAGCAGTTCTTC

J: TRBJ1-2
size: .
V: TRBV19
D: TRBD1
CDR3: CASSIEPGQGTMEGYTF
DNA: TGTGCCAGTAGTATTGAACCGGGACAGGGAACCATGGAGGGCTACACCTTC

J: TRBJ2-2
size: .
V: TRBV6-5
D: .
CDR3: CATHRENTGELFF
DNA: TGTGCCACACACAGGGAGAACACCGGGGAGCTGTTTTTT

J: TRBJ1-6
size: once
V: TRBV27
D: .
CDR3: CASSLTGVRNSPLHF
DNA: TGTGCCAGCAGTTTAACGGGTGTTCGTAATTCACCCCTCCACTTT

J: TRBJ2-2
size: .
V: TRBV18
D: TRBD2
CDR3: CASSPLPGGLTGELFF
DNA: TGTGCCAGCTCACCTCTTCCGGGAGGGTTGACCGGGGAGCTGTTTTTT

J: TRBJ1-2
size: many
V: TRBV11-2
D: .
CDR3: CASSLVGDRFSSGYTF
DNA: TGTGCCAGCAGCTTAGTCGGCGACAGGTTTTCCTCTGGCTACACCTTC

J: TRBJ1-5
size: .
V: TRBV9
D: .
CDR3: CASSVGGALGQPQHF
DNA: TGTGCCAGCAGCGTAGGTGGGGCGCTCGGACAGCCCCAGCATTTT

J: TRBJ2-6
size: .
V: TRBV3-1/TRBV3-2
D: TRBD2
CDR3: CASSGTSGSGANVLTF
DNA: TGTGCCAGCAGCGGGACTAGCGGCTCTGGGGCCAACGTCCTGACTTTC

J: TRBJ1-5
size: .
V: TRBV4-1
D: TRBD1
CDR3: CASSKGQGANQPQHF
DNA: TGCGCCAGCAGCAAGGGACAGGGGGCGAATCAGCCCCAGCATTTT

J: TRBJ1-1
size: .
V: TRBV7-8
D: TRBD1
CDR3: CASSARQGNTEAFF
DNA: TGTGCCAGCAGCGCAAGACAGGGCAACACTGAAGCTTTCTTT

J: TRBJ2-2
size: .
V: TRBV6-5
D: TRBD2
CDR3: CASSIAGGTGGELFF
DNA: TGTGCCAGCAGCATAGCGGGGGGTACGGGCGGGGAGCTGTTTTTT

J: TRBJ1-1
size: .
V: TRBV7-8
D: TRBD1
CDR3: CASSLEGQLTGAFF
DNA: TGTGCCAGCAGCTTAGAGGGACAGCTCACTGGAGCTTTCTTT

J: TRBJ2-7
size: .
V: TRBV9
D: .
CDR3: CASTPGTGPYEQYF
DNA: TGTGCCAGCACACCTGGAACAGGCCCCTACGAGCAGTACTTC

J: TRBJ2-3
size: .
V: TRBV9
D: .
CDR3: CASSPPPGVPIRQYF
DNA: TGTGCCAGCAGCCCCCCCCCGGGGGTACCAATACGCCAGTATTTT

J: TRBJ1-2
size: .
V: TRBV7-9
D: .
CDR3: CASSSRARNYGYTF
DNA: TGTGCCAGCAGCAGCAGGGCCCGTAACTATGGCTACACCTTC

J: TRBJ1-3
size: .
V: TRBV7-8
D: .
CDR3: CASSLATLLFSGNTIYF
DNA: TGTGCCAGCAGCTTAGCGACTCTACTGTTCTCTGGAAACACCATATATTTT

J: TRBJ1-6
size: .
V: TRBV27
D: TRBD1
CDR3: CASSSGQGFESPLHF
DNA: TGTGCCAGCAGTTCGGGACAGGGGTTCGAGTCACCCCTCCACTTT

J: TRBJ2-3
size: .
V: TRBV5-3
D: TRBD1
CDR3: CASNRDRGADTQYF
DNA: TGTGCCAGTAACCGGGACAGGGGGGCAGATACGCAGTATTTT

J: TRBJ2-1
size: .
V: TRBV10-3
D: TRBD2
CDR3: CAISETSGGNEQFF
DNA: TGTGCCATCAGTGAGACTAGCGGGGGGAATGAGCAGTTCTTC

J: TRBJ1-2
size: .
V: TRBV5-6
D: TRBD1
CDR3: CASSFGTGMVSYGYTF
DNA: TGTGCCAGCAGCTTCGGGACAGGGATGGTTTCCTATGGCTACACCTTC

J: TRBJ1-2
size: few
V: TRBV6-5
D: TRBD1
CDR3: CASTQGQGSGYTF
DNA: TGTGCCAGCACCCAAGGACAGGGCAGTGGCTACACCTTC